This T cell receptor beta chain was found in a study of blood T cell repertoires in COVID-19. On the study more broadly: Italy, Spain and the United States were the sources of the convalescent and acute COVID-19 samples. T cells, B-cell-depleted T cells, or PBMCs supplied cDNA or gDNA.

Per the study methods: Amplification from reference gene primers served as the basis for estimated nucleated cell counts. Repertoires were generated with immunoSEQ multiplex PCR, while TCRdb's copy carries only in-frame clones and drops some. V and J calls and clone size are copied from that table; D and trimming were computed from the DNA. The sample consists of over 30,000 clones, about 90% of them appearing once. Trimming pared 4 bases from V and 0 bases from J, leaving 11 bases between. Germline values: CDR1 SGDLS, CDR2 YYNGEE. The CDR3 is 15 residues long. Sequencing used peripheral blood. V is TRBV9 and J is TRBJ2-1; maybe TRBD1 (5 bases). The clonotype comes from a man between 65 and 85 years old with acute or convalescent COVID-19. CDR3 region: CASSTKGDSYNEQFF. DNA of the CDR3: TGTGCCAGCAGCACCAAAGGGGACTCCTACAATGAGCAGTTCTTC.